The source of this TCR beta chain is a study of blood T cells in healthy people across ages. Study conclusions and caveats: Naive and antigen-experienced cells were not separated, limiting conclusive comparison. Unknown donor CMV status possibly confounded expanded clonotype changes. Roughly linear age-related decline in beta diversity appeared, significant by age approximately 40.

The use of a sample-barcoded 5' primer and a J-beta primer mix characterized a second PCR of roughly 6 to 11 cycles. Via MiXCR, TCRdb re-called the 5' RACE reads, giving one row per CDR3 protein. This sample has 550,000 to 750,000 distinct CDR3 sequences, with roughly 21% found just once. V lost 2 bases to trimming and J lost 2 bases, with 15 bases between them. Germline V gene lookup returns CDR1 MNHEY and CDR2 SMNVEV (reference sequence). This CDR3 is 16 amino acids long. This clonotype was observed at least ten times. What it binds is not known. Each donor's blood draw was 7.5 to 10 milliliters of peripheral blood.

The specimen was blood. The source of this sequence is a man between 65 and 85 years old in good health. The chain combines TRBV27 with TRBJ1-1; D is undetermined. CDR3 in DNA: TGTGCCAGCAGTTTAAGCCGTTGGCAGGACAACACTGAAGCTTTCTTT. Translation: CASSLSRWQDNTEAFF.